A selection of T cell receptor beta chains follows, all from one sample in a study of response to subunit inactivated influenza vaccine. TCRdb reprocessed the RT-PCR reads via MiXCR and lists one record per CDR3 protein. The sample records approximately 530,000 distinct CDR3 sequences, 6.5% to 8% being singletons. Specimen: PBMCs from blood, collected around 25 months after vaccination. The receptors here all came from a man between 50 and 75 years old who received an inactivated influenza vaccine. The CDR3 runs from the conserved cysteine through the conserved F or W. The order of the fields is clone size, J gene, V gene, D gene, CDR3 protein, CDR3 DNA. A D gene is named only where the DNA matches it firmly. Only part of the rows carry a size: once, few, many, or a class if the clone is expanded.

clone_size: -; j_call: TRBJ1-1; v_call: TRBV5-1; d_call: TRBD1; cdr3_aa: CASSVRDSGGYTEAFF; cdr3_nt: TGCGCCAGCAGCGTGCGGGACAGCGGGGGGTACACTGAAGCTTTCTTT
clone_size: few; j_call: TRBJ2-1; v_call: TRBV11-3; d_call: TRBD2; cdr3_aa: CASSFAGGPYNEQFF; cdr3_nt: TGTGCCAGCAGCTTTGCGGGGGGGCCCTACAATGAGCAGTTCTTC
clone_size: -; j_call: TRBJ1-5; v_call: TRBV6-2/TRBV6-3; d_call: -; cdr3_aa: CASKPVRSYQPQHF; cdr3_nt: TGTGCCAGCAAGCCGGTCAGGAGTTATCAGCCCCAGCATTTT
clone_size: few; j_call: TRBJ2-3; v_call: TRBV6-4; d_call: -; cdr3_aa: CASSPLPGLSDTQYF; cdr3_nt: TGTGCCAGCAGTCCTCTGCCGGGCCTTTCAGATACGCAGTATTTT
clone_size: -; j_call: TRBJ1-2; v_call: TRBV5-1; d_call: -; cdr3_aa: CASSPSANYGYTF; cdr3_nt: TGCGCCAGCAGCCCAAGCGCTAACTATGGCTACACCTTC
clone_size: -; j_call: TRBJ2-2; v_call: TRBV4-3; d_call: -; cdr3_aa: CASSQALNTGELFF; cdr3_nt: TGCGCCAGCAGCCAAGCTTTGAACACCGGGGAGCTGTTTTTT
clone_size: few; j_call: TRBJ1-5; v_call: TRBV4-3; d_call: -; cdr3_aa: CASSEDIVSNQPQHF; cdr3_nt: TGCGCCAGCAGCGAAGACATCGTTAGCAATCAGCCCCAGCATTTT
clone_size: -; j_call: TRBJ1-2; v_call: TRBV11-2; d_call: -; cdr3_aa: CASTPQIGRNSGSGGYTF; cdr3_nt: TGTGCCAGCACCCCTCAGATAGGCAGGAATTCTGGTTCGGGGGGCTACACCTTC
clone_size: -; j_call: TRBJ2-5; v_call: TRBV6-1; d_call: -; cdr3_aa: CASRPSTGWETQYF; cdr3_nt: TGTGCCAGCAGACCATCGACAGGTTGGGAGACCCAGTACTTC
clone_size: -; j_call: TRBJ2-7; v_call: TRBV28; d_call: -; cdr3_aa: CASSFKEQYF; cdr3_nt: TGTGCCAGCAGTTTTAAAGAGCAGTACTTC
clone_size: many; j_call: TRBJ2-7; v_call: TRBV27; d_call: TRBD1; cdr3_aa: CASSLTVEGAEQYF; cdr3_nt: TGTGCCAGCAGTTTAACCGTTGAGGGGGCCGAGCAGTACTTC
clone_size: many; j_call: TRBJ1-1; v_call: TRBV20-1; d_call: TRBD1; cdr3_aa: CSATGTVNTEAFF; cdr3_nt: TGCAGTGCTACCGGGACAGTGAACACTGAAGCTTTCTTT
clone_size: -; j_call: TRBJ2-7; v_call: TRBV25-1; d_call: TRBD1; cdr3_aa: CASSDKGTDTYEQYF; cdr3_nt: TGTGCCAGCAGCGACAAGGGGACAGATACCTACGAGCAGTACTTC
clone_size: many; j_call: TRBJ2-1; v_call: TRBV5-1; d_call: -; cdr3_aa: CASSLEGPGNEQFF; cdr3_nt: TGCGCCAGCAGCTTGGAAGGACCTGGCAATGAGCAGTTCTTC
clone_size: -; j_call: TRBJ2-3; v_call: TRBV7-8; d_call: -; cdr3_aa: CASSSERARLNTDTQYF; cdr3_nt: TGTGCCAGCAGCTCAGAGAGGGCCCGGCTTAACACAGATACGCAGTATTTT
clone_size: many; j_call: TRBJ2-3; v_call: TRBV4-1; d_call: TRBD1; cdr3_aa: CASSRLTGGGGDTQYF; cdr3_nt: TGCGCCAGCAGCCGCCTGACAGGGGGCGGTGGAGATACGCAGTATTTT
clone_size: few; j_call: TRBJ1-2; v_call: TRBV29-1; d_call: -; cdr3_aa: CSVGQTPSWGYTF; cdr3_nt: TGCAGCGTTGGGCAGACACCGTCTTGGGGCTACACCTTC
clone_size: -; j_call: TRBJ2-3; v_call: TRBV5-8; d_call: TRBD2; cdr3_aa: CASRGLAGVFSEDTQYF; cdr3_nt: TGTGCCAGCCGTGGGCTAGCGGGAGTGTTTTCGGAAGATACGCAGTATTTT
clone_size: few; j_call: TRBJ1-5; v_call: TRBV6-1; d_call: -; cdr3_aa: CASSPISMPDNQPQHF; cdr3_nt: TGTGCCAGCAGCCCAATCTCGATGCCGGATAATCAGCCCCAGCATTTT
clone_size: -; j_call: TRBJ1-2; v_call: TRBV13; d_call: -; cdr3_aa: CASSLWGHREDYGYTF; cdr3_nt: TGTGCCAGCAGCTTATGGGGCCACAGGGAGGATTATGGCTACACCTTC
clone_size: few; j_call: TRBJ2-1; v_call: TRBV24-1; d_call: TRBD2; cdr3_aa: CATSDSGGSYNEQFF; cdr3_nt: TGTGCCACCAGTGATTCCGGGGGGAGTTACAATGAGCAGTTCTTC
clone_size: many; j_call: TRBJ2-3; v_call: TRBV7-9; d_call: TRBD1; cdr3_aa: CASSAGTAQYF; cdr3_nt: TGTGCCAGCAGCGCTGGGACAGCTCAGTATTTT
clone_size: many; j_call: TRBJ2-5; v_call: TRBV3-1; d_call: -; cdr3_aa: CASSQEGVQYF; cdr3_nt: TGTGCCAGCAGCCAAGAGGGCGTCCAGTACTTC
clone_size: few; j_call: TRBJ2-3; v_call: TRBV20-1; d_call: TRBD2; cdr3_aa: CSARGTSGSSNTQYF; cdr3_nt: TGCAGTGCTAGAGGGACTAGCGGGAGCTCGAATACGCAGTATTTT
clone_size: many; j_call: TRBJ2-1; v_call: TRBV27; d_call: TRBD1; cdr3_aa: CASSSPRGNNEQFF; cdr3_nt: TGTGCCAGCAGTTCCCCCAGGGGGAACAATGAGCAGTTCTTC
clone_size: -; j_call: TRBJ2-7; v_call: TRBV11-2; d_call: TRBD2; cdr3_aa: CASSLRTSGREEQYF; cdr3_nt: TGTGCCAGCAGCCTCCGGACTAGCGGGAGGGAGGAGCAGTACTTC
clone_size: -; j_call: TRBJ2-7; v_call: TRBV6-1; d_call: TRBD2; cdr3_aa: CASSPRGTYEQYF; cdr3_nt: TGTGCCAGCAGTCCGCGGGGGACCTACGAGCAGTACTTC
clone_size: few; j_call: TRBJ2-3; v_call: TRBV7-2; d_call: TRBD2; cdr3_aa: CASSLAKRAGVSDTQYF; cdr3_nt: TGTGCCAGCAGCTTAGCGAAGCGAGCGGGAGTATCAGATACGCAGTATTTT
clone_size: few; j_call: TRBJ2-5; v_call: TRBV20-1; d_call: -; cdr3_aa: CSARGSVETQYF; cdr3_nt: TGCAGTGCTAGGGGTAGCGTAGAGACCCAGTACTTC
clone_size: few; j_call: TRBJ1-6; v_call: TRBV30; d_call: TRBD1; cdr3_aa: CAWNRRQGSNSPLHF; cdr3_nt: TGTGCCTGGAATCGTCGACAGGGATCAAATTCACCCCTCCACTTT
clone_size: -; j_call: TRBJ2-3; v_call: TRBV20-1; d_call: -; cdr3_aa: CSARDGVTDTQYF; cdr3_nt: TGCAGTGCTAGAGATGGGGTCACAGATACGCAGTATTTT
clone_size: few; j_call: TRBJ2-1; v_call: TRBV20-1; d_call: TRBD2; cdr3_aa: CSAIREVANIEQFF; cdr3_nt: TGCAGTGCTATACGGGAGGTCGCGAATATTGAGCAGTTCTTC
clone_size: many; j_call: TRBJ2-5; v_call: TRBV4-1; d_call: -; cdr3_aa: CASSQDFRYEETQYF; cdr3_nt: TGCGCCAGCAGCCAAGACTTCCGTTACGAAGAGACCCAGTACTTC
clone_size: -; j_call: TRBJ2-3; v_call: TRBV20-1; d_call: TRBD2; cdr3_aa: CSAPRTRSTDTQYF; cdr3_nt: TGCAGTGCCCCCCGGACTAGATCGACAGATACGCAGTATTTT
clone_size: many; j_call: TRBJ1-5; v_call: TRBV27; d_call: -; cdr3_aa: CASRADRYSNQPQHF; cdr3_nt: TGTGCCAGCAGAGCGGACAGATATAGCAATCAGCCCCAGCATTTT
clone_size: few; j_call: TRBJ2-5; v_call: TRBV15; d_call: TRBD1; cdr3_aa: CATSSYGQGQETQYF; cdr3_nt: TGTGCCACCAGCAGCTACGGACAGGGCCAAGAGACCCAGTACTTC
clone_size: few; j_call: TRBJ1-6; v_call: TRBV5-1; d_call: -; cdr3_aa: CASKIGGEANSPLHF; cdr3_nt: TGCGCCAGCAAAATTGGGGGAGAGGCTAATTCACCCCTCCACTTT
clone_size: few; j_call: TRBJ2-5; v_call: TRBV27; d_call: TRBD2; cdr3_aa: CASSPTGLAGGGVRETQYF; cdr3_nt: TGTGCCAGCAGTCCAACGGGACTAGCGGGAGGTGGGGTAAGAGAGACCCAGTACTTC
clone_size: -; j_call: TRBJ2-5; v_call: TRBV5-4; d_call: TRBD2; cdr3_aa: CASSLGASGSETQYF; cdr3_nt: TGTGCCAGCAGCTTGGGGGCTAGCGGGAGTGAGACCCAGTACTTC
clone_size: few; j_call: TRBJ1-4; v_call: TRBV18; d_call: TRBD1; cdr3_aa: CASSPDRVNEKLFF; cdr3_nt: TGTGCCAGCTCACCGGACAGGGTCAATGAAAAACTGTTTTTT
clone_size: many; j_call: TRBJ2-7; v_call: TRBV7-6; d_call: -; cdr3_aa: CASSLGDEQYF; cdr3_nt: TGTGCCAGCAGCTTAGGGGACGAGCAGTACTTC
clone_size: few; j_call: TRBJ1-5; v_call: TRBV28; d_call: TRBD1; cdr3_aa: CASSFQDRNNQPQHF; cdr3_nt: TGTGCCAGCAGTTTTCAGGACAGGAACAATCAGCCCCAGCATTTT
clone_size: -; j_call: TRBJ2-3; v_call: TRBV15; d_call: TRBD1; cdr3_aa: CATSRRGRGKATDTQYF; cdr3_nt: TGTGCCACCAGCAGAAGGGGGCGAGGGAAGGCCACAGATACGCAGTATTTT
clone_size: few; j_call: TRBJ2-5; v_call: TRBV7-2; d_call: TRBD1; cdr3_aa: CASSLGRGRQTQYF; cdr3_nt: TGTGCCAGCAGCTTAGGAAGGGGGCGGCAGACCCAGTACTTC
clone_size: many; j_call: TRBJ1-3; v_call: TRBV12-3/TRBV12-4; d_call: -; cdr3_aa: CASSQDYTIYF; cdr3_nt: TGTGCCAGCAGCCAAGATTACACCATATATTTT
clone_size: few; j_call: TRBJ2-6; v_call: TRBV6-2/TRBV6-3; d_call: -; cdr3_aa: CASSYRQVAGANVLTF; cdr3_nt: TGTGCCAGCAGTTACCGACAGGTGGCTGGGGCCAACGTCCTGACTTTC